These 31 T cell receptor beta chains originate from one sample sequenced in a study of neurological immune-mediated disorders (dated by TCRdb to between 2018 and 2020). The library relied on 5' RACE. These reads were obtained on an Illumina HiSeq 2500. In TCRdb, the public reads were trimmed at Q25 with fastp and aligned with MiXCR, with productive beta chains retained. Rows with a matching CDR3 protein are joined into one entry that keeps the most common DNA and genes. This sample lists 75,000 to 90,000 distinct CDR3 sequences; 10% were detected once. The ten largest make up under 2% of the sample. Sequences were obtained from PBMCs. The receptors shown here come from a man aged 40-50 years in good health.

The chain's CDR3 is CASSPPAANTGELFF. DNA for the CDR3: TGTGCCAGCAGCCCTCCAGCAGCGAACACCGGGGAGCTGTTTTTT. V usage is TRBV14 and J usage is TRBJ2-2; no reliable D call. The CDR3 sequence is 15 residues long. V was cut by 4 bases and J by 0 bases, with 9 bases left in between. Germline loops: CDR1 SGHDN, CDR2 FVKESK.

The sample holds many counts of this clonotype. The DNA of the CDR3 is TGTGCCAGTAGTATCCTGGGCGGGGGCAACAATGAGCAGTTCTTC. Its protein product is CASSILGGGNNEQFF. The rearrangement links TRBV19 to TRBJ2-1; maybe TRBD2 (7 bases). CDR1 is LNHDA, CDR2 SQIVND, per germline (reference sequence). Trimming shortened V by 3 bases and J by 5 bases, and 14 bases separated the two germline ends. The CDR3 is 15 amino acids.

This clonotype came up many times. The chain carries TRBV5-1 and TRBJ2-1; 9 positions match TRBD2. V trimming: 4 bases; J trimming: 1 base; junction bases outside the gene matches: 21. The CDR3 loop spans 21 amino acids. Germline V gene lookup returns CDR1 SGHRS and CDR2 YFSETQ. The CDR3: CASSPRWVLGGRAPSYNEQFF. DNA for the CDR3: TGCGCCAGCAGCCCCCGATGGGTATTAGGCGGGAGGGCCCCGTCCTACAATGAGCAGTTCTTC.

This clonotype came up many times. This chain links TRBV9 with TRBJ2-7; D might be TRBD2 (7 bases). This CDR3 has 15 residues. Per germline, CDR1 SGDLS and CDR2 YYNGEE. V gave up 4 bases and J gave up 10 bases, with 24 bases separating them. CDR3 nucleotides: TGTGCCAGCAGCCTGGGGGGCGGGAGAGGCTTACTACAGTACTTC. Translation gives CASSLGGGRGLLQYF. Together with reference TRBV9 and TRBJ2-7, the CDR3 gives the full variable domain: DSGVTQTPKHLITATGQRVTLRCSPRSGDLSVYWYQQSLDQGLQFLIQYYNGEERAKGNILERFSAQQFPDLHSELNLSSLELGDSALYFCASSLGGGRGLLQYFGPGTRLTVT.

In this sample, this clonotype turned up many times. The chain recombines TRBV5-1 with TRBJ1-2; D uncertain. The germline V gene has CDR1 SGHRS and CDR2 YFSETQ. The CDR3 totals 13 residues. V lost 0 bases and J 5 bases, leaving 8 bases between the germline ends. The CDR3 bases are TGCGCCAGCAGCTTGGAGGCTCGTTATGGCTACACCTTC. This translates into CASSLEARYGYTF.

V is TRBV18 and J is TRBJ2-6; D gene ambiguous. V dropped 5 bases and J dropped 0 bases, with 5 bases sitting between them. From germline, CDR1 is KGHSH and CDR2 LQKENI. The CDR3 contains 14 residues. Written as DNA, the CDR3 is TGTGCCAGCTCATCGAGCTCTGGGGCCAACGTCCTGACTTTC. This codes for CASSSSSGANVLTF.

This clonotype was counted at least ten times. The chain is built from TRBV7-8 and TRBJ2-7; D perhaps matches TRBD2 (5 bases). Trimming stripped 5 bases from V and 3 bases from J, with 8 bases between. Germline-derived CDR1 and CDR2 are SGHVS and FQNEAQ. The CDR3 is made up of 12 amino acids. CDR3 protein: CASSIRGYEQYF. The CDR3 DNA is TGTGCCAGCAGCATCCGGGGCTACGAGCAGTACTTC.

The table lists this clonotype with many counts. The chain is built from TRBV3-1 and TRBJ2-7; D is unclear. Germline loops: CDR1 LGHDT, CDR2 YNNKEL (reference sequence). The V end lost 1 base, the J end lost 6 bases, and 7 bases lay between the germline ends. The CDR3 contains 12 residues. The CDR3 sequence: CASSQVGAEQYF. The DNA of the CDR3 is TGTGCCAGCAGCCAAGTAGGAGCCGAGCAGTACTTC.

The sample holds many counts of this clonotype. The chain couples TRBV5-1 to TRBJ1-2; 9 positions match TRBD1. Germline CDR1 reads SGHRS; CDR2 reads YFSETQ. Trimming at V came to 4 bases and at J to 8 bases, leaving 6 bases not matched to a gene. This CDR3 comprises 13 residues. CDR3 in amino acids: CASSAGTGRGYTF. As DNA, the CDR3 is TGCGCCAGCAGCGCGGGGACAGGGCGAGGCTACACCTTC.

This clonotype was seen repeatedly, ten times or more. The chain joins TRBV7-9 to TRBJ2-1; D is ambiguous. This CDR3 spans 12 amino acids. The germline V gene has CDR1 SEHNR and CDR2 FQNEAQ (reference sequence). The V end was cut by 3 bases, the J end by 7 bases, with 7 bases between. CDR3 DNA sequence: TGTGCCAGCAGCTTTCTTGGGAATGAGCAGTTCTTC. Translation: CASSFLGNEQFF.

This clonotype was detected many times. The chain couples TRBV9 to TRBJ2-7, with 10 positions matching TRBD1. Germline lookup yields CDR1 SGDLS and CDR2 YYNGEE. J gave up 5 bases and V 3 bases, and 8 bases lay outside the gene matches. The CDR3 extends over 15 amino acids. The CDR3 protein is CASSGSDRGRDEQYF. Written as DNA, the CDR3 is TGTGCCAGCAGCGGGTCCGACAGGGGGCGCGACGAGCAGTACTTC.

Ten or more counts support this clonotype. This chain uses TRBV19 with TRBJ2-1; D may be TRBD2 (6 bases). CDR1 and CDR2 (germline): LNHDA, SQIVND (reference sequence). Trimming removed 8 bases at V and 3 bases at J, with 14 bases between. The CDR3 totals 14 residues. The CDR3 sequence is CASRDSGDYNEQFF. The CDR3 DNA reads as TGTGCCAGTCGAGACTCGGGGGACTACAATGAGCAGTTCTTC. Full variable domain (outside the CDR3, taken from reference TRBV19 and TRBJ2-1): DGGITQSPKYLFRKEGQNVTLSCEQNLNHDAMYWYRQDPGQGLRLIYYSQIVNDFQKGDIAEGYSVSREKKESFPLTVTSAQKNPTAFYLCASRDSGDYNEQFFGPGTRLTVL.

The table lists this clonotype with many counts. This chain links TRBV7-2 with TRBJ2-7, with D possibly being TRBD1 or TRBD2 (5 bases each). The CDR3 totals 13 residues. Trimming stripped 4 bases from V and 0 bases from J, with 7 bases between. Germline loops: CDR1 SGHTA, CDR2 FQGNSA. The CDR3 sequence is CASSWDASYEQYF. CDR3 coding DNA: TGTGCCAGCAGCTGGGACGCCTCCTACGAGCAGTACTTC.

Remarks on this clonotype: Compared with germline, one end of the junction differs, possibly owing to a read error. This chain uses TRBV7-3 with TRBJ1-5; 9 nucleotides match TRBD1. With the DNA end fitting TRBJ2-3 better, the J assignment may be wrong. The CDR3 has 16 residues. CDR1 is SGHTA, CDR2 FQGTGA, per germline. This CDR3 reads CAISHGPGQGWQPQYF. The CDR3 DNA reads TGTGCCATCAGCCATGGGCCGGGACAGGGCTGGCAGCCCCAGTATTTT.

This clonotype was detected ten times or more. The chain's CDR3 is CASSLPGQGAGEQYF. CDR3 DNA sequence: TGTGCCAGCAGCCTTCCGGGACAGGGGGCAGGCGAGCAGTACTTC. V usage is TRBV7-9 and J usage is TRBJ2-7; 12 bases are a match to TRBD1. V lost 5 bases, J lost 6 bases, and 8 bases stayed unmatched. In germline, CDR1 is SEHNR, CDR2 FQNEAQ (reference sequence). The CDR3 covers 15 residues.

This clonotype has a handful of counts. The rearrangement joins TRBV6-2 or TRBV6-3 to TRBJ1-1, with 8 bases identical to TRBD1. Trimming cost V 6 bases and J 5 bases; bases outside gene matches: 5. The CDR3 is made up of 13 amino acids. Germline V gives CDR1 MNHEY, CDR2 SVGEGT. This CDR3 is CASRENRGTEAFF. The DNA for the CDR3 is TGTGCCAGCAGAGAGAACAGGGGGACTGAAGCTTTCTTT.

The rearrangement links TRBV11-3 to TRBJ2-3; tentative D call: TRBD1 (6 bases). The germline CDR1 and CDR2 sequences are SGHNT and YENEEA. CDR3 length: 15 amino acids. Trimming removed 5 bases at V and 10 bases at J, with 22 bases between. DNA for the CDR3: TGTGCCAGCAGCCCAGCGCAGGGGTGGACTTCGGCGCAGTATTTT. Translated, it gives CASSPAQGWTSAQYF.

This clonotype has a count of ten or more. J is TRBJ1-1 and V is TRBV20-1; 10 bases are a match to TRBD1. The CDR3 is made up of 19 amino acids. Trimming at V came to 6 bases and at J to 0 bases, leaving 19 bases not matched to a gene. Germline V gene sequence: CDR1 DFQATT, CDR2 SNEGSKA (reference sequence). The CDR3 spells CSALGYPGTGVLMNTEAFF. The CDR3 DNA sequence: TGCAGTGCCCTGGGGTACCCCGGGACAGGGGTTTTAATGAACACTGAAGCTTTCTTT.

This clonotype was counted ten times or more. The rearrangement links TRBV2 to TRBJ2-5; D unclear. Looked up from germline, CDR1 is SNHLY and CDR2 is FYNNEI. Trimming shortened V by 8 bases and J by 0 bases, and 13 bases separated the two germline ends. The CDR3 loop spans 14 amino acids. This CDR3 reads CASGGQANQETQYF. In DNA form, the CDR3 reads TGTGCCAGCGGCGGTCAGGCGAACCAAGAGACCCAGTACTTC.

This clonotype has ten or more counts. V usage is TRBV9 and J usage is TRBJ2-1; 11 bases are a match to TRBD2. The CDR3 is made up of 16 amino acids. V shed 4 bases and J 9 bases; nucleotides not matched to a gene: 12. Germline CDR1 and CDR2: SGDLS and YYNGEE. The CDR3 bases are TGTGCCAGCAGCCCAACCCCCCTAGCGGGAGGTGTTGAGCAGTTCTTC. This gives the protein CASSPTPLAGGVEQFF.

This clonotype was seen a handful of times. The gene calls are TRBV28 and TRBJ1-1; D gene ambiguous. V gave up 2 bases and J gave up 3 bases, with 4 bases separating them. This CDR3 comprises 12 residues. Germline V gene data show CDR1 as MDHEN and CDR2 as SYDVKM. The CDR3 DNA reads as TGTGCCAGCAGTTTACTCCACACTGAAGCTTTCTTT. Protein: CASSLLHTEAFF.

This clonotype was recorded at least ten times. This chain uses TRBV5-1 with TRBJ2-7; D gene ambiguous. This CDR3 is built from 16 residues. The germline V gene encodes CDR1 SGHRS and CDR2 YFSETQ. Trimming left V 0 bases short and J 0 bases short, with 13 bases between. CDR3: CASSLAWTDDSYEQYF. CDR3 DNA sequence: TGCGCCAGCAGCTTGGCATGGACGGACGACTCCTACGAGCAGTACTTC.

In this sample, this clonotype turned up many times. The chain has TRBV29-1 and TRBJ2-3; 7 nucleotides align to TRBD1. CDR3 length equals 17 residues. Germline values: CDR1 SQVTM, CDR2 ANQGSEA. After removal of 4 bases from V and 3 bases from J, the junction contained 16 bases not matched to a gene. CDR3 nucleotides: TGCAGCGTTGTCGGGACAGAGTTTCTTTTGAGTACAGATACGCAGTATTTT. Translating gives CSVVGTEFLLSTDTQYF.

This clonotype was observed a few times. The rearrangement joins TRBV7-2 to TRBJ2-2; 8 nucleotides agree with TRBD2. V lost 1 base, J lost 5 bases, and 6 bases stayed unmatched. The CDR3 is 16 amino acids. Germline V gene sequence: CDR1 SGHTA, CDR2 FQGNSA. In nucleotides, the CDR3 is TGTGCCAGCAGCTTAGACTCCGGGACTAGTACCGGGGAGCTGTTTTTT. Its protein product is CASSLDSGTSTGELFF.

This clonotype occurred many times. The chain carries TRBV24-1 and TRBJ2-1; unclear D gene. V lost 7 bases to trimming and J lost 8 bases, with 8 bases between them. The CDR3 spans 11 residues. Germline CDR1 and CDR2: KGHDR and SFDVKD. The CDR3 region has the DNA TGTGCCACCAGCGTTAAGGATGAGCAGTTCTTC. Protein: CATSVKDEQFF.

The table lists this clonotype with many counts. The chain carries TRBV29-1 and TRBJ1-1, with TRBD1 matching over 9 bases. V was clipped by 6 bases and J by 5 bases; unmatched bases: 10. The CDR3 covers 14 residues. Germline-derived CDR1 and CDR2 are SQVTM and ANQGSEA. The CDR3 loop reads CSVDLGQGRTEAFF. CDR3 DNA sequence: TGCAGCGTCGACCTCGGACAGGGGAGGACTGAAGCTTTCTTT.

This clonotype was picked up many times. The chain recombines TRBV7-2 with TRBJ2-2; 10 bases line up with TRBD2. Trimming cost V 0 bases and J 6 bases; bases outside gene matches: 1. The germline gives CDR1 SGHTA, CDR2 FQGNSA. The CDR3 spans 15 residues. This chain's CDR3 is CASSLAAGGPGELFF. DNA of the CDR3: TGTGCCAGCAGCTTAGCAGCGGGGGGGCCCGGGGAGCTGTTTTTT.

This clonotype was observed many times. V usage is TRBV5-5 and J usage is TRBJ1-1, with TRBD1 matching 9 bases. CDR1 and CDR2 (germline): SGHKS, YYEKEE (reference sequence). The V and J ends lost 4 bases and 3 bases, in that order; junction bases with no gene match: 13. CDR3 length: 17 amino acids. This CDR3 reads CASSTGQGTKFHTEAFF. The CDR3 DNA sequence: TGTGCCAGCAGCACCGGACAGGGGACTAAGTTTCACACTGAAGCTTTCTTT.

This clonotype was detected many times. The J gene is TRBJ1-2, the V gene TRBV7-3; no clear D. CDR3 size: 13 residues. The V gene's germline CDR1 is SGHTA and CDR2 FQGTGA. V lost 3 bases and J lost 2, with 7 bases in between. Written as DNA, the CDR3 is TGTGCCAGCAGCTTGGGTCTGAACTATGGCTACACCTTC. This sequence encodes CASSLGLNYGYTF.

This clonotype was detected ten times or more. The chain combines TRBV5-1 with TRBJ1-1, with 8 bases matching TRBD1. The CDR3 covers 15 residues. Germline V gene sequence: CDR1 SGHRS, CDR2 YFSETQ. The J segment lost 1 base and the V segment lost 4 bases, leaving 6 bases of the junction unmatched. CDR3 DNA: TGCGCCAGCAGCCATGGACAGGGACAGAACACTGAAGCTTTCTTT. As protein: CASSHGQGQNTEAFF.

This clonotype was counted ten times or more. CDR3 in DNA: TGTGCCATCAACCAGGGTCGAAGCTCCTACAATGAGCAGTTCTTC. Amino acids: CAINQGRSSYNEQFF. This chain links TRBV10-3 with TRBJ2-1, with D tentatively TRBD1 (5 bases). CDR3 size: 15 residues. Between the trimmed V and J ends, which lost 7 bases and 0 bases, there was a span of 13 bases. Germline-derived CDR1 and CDR2 are ENHRY and SYGVKD.